There are a few counts of the clone carrying this TCR beta chain. Its matching antigen is unknown. This entry belongs to a study of beta chain features in type 1 diabetes. The V segment lost 4 bases and the J segment 7 bases; nucleotides outside the gene matches: 4. This CDR3 has 14 amino acids. Germline V gene lookup returns CDR1 PRHDT and CDR2 FYEKMQ (reference sequence). Study-level points and caveats: In type 1 diabetes patients, VDJ junctions had fewer insertions; deletions at these junctions were more frequent.

Based on CD45RO/CCR7/CD25/CD127/CD95/CD27, CD4+ regulatory, stem cell-like memory, naive and central memory cells were sorted. The isolated RNA, all of it, was reverse transcribed, so expressed TCRB transcripts were what got sequenced. Assay: immunoSEQ multiplex PCR; the TCRdb copy retains only in-frame clones and omits some. Among more than 150,000 clones listed, more than 10% were seen once. The receptor comes from a woman younger than 30 in good health. The chain links TRBV13 to TRBJ2-2; the match to TRBD2 covers 9 bases. Sequencing was carried out using central memory CD4+ T cells from blood. CDR3 nucleotide sequence: TGTGCCAGCAGCTCTAGCGGGATTCACGGGGAGCTGTTTTTT. This translates into CASSSSGIHGELFF. Drawing the rest from reference TRBV13 and TRBJ2-2, the complete variable domain is AAGVIQSPRHLIKEKRETATLKCYPIPRHDTVYWYQQGPGQDPQFLISFYEKMQSDKGSIPDRFSAQQFSDYHSELNMSSLELGDSALYFCASSSSGIHGELFFGEGSRLTVL.